This T cell receptor (beta chain) was profiled in a study of blood T cell repertoires in COVID-19. The method was immunoSEQ multiplex PCR; TCRdb's version includes in-frame clones alone and lacks a portion of them. The data contain around 67,000 clones, about nine tenths of them singletons. A remark on this clone: At one boundary the junction diverges from the germline segment, which might be a read error.

This CDR3 spans 14 amino acids. Germline CDR1 and CDR2: MNHNS and SASEGT. This chain connects TRBV6-1 to TRBJ1-4; no firm D call. The sequencing input was peripheral blood. The TCR originated in a man aged 50 or older with active COVID-19. The CDR3 region has the DNA TGTGCCAGCAGGGAAGGAGTTCATGATGAAAAACTGTTTTTT. The encoded protein is CASREGVHDEKLFF.